Each of the 13 T cell receptor beta chains below was sequenced from the same sample in a study of OX40 agonist ivuxolimab in advanced cancers. Measured with immunoSEQ multiplex PCR; TCRdb has only the in-frame clones, and not every one. This sample has around 86,000 clones, with approximately 94% found just once. The sequenced sample was CD4+ or CD8+ T cells sorted from blood, obtained in a trial of the OX40 agonist ivuxolimab. Receptor source: an adult with an advanced solid tumor such as melanoma, head and neck, liver or kidney cancer.

The genes are TRBV7-6 and TRBJ1-3; D is unresolved. This CDR3 has 16 amino acids. From germline, CDR1 is SGHVS and CDR2 FNYEAQ. Trimming removed 5 bases from V and 0 bases from J, with 14 bases in between. CDR3 coding DNA: TGTGCCAGCAGCCCCTGGGGAGGCAGCTCTGGAAACACCATATATTTT. Residues: CASSPWGGSSGNTIYF.

The V and J genes are TRBV7-3 and TRBJ2-2; 7 bases align to TRBD1. Trimming cost V 1 base and J 3 bases; bases outside gene matches: 8. Germline V gene data show CDR1 as SGHTA and CDR2 as FQGTGA. CDR3 length: 17 amino acids. CDR3 sequence (DNA): TGTGCCAGCAGCTTAAACGGACAGGAATTGGACACCGGGGAGCTGTTTTTT. Its translation is CASSLNGQELDTGELFF.

This clone was found a few times. The genes are TRBV27 and TRBJ2-2; D may be TRBD1 (6 bases). CDR1 is MNHEY and CDR2 is SMNVEV in the germline V gene (reference sequence). Trimming left V 5 bases short and J 4 bases short, with 14 bases between. This CDR3 contains 15 residues. CDR3 nucleotide sequence: TGTGCCAGCAGTCCCGGGACACCTCCCACCGGGGAGCTGTTTTTT. Amino acids: CASSPGTPPTGELFF.

J is TRBJ1-5 and V is TRBV5-6; 7 bases are shared with TRBD1. Germline V gene data show CDR1 as SGHDT and CDR2 as YYEEEE. With 1 base clipped from V and 1 base from J, the junction kept 2 bases outside the gene matches. The CDR3 is 15 residues long. CDR3 coding DNA: TGTGCCAGCAGCTTGACAGGGGACAGCAATCAGCCCCAGCATTTT. This translates into CASSLTGDSNQPQHF.

The V and J genes are TRBV6-5 and TRBJ1-2; 7 bases line up with TRBD1. The CDR3 is 16 residues long. J lost 7 bases, V lost 0 bases, and 11 bases had no gene match. Germline V gene lookup returns CDR1 MNHEY and CDR2 SVGAGI. The chain's CDR3 is CASSYSYRGVGRGYTF. The DNA for the CDR3 is TGTGCCAGCAGTTACTCGTACAGGGGAGTAGGTCGTGGCTACACCTTC.

The gene calls are TRBV19 and TRBJ2-5, with 7 bases identical to TRBD1. CDR3 length equals 11 residues. V was pared by 6 bases and J by 7 bases, with 2 bases of the junction left unmatched. The V gene's germline CDR1 is LNHDA and CDR2 SQIVND (reference sequence). CDR3 sequence reads: CASRAGGTQYF. CDR3 DNA: TGTGCCAGTAGGGCAGGGGGGACCCAGTACTTC.

The CDR3 loop is CASSLRGPPGGTEAFF. CDR3 in DNA: TGTGCCAGCAGTTTAAGGGGGCCGCCCGGGGGGACTGAAGCTTTCTTT. The chain uses TRBV28 and TRBJ1-1; 7 bases line up with TRBD1. Losses at the gene ends were 2 bases for V and 5 bases for J; bases not matched to a gene: 11. Germline values: CDR1 MDHEN, CDR2 SYDVKM. The CDR3 totals 16 residues.

The V and J genes are TRBV7-8 and TRBJ1-5; no definite D call. This CDR3 contains 14 residues. With 6 bases removed from V and 6 bases from J, the gap between germline ends came to 15 bases. Germline CDR1 SGHVS, CDR2 FQNEAQ. The CDR3 sequence: CASRGEGASQPQHF. CDR3 nucleotide sequence: TGTGCCAGCAGGGGAGAGGGTGCGAGTCAGCCCCAGCATTTT.

The rearrangement links TRBV6-5 to TRBJ1-2; D ambiguous. Germline-derived CDR1 and CDR2 are MNHEY and SVGAGI. The CDR3 extends over 13 amino acids. Deletions cut 10 bases from V and 0 bases from J, with 12 bases between. The CDR3 sequence is CAISTVANYGYTF. As DNA, the CDR3 is TGTGCCATCAGCACAGTTGCTAACTATGGCTACACCTTC.

This chain links TRBV21-1 with TRBJ1-6; the DNA was not used to check the table's D call, TRBD1. TRBV21-1 is annotated as a pseudogene. CDR3 length equals 18 residues. The CDR3 bases are TGTGCCAGCAGGTCACCTCCGGGACAGGCTTCCTATAATTCACCCCTCCACTTT. Amino acids: CASRSPPGQASYNSPLHF.

The genes are TRBV7-6 and TRBJ1-2; 9 positions agree with TRBD1. Trimming removed 5 bases from V and 5 bases from J; junction bases left unmatched: 12. Germline V gene data show CDR1 as SGHVS and CDR2 as FNYEAQ. The CDR3 totals 16 residues. This CDR3 reads CASSPRGDREEYGYTF. CDR3 in DNA: TGTGCCAGCAGCCCCAGAGGGGACAGGGAAGAATATGGCTACACCTTC.

The chain employs TRBV5-1 and TRBJ2-2; 12 bases line up with TRBD2. Germline values: CDR1 SGHRS, CDR2 YFSETQ. Trimming took 0 bases from V and 4 from J; bases not matched to a gene: 1. This CDR3 has 16 residues. The CDR3 DNA follows: TGCGCCAGCAGCTTGGCGACTAGCGGGGGCACCGGGGAGCTGTTTTTT. This translates into CASSLATSGGTGELFF.

This clone was recorded only once. The gene calls are TRBV9 and TRBJ1-5, with D unclear. The CDR3 has 15 amino acids. Per the germline V gene, CDR1 is SGDLS and CDR2 is YYNGEE. Trimming pared 0 bases from V and 3 bases from J, leaving 10 bases between. The CDR3 DNA reads as TGTGCCAGCAGCGTAGGTGGGTCCCCCAATCAGCCCCAGCATTTT. It codes for CASSVGGSPNQPQHF.